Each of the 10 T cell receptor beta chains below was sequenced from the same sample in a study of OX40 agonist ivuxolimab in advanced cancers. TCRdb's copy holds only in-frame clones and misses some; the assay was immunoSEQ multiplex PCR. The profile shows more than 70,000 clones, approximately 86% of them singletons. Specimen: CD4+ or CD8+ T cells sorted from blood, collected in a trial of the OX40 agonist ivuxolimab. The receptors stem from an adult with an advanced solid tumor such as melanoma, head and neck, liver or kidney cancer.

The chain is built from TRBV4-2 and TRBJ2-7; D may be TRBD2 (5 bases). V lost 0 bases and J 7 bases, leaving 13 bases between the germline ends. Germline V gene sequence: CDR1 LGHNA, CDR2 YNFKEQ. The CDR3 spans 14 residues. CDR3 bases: TGTGCCAGCAGCCAAGACGCGGGTCGGTTAGAGCAGTACTTC. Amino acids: CASSQDAGRLEQYF.

CDR3 sequence reads: CASGQGAENSPLHF. The CDR3 bases are TGCGCCAGCGGCCAGGGGGCGGAGAATTCACCCCTCCACTTT. The chain employs TRBV5-1 and TRBJ1-6; the match to TRBD1 covers 8 bases. The germline V gene encodes CDR1 SGHRS and CDR2 YFSETQ. The J segment lost 7 bases and the V segment lost 7 bases, leaving 7 bases of the junction unmatched. The CDR3 length is 14 residues. Looking up the rest from reference TRBV5-1 and TRBJ1-6 gives the full variable domain: KAGVTQTPRYLIKTRGQQVTLSCSPISGHRSVSWYQQTPGQGLQFLFEYFSETQRNKGNFPGRFSGRQFSNSRSEMNVSTLELGDSALYLCASGQGAENSPLHFGNGTRLTVT.

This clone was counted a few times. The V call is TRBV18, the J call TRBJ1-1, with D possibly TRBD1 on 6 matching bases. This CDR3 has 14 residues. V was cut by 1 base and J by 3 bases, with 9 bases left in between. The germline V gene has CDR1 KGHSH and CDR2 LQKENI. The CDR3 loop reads CASSPLRGDTEAFF. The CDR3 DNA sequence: TGTGCCAGCTCACCACTGAGGGGGGACACTGAAGCTTTCTTT.

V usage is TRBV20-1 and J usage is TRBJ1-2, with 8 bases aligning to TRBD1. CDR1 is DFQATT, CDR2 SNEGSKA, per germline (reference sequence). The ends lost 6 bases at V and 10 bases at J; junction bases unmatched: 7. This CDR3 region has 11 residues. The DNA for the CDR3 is TGCAGTGCGAATGGACAGGGTAACTACACCTTC. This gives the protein CSANGQGNYTF.

CDR3 nucleotide sequence: TGCGCCAGCAGCCTAGGGGCGGGGGACTCCTACAATGAGCAGTTCTTC. The encoded protein is CASSLGAGDSYNEQFF. The chain recombines TRBV4-3 with TRBJ2-1, with 7 bases aligning to TRBD2. The CDR3 length is 16 residues. Losses at the gene ends were 4 bases for V and 0 bases for J; bases not matched to a gene: 6. The germline CDR1 and CDR2 sequences are LGHNA and YSLEER.

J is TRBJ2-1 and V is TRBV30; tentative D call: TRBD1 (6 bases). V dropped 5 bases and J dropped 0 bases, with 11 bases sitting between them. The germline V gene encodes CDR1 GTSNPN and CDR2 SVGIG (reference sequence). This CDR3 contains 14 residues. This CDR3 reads CAWAGQSSYNEQFF. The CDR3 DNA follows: TGTGCCTGGGCCGGACAGAGCTCCTACAATGAGCAGTTCTTC.

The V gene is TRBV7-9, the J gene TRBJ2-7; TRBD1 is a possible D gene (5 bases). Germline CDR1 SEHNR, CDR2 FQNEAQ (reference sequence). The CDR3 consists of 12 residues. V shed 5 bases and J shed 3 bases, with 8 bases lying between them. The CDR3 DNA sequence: TGTGCCAGCAGCATCGACAGCTACGAGCAGTACTTC. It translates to CASSIDSYEQYF.

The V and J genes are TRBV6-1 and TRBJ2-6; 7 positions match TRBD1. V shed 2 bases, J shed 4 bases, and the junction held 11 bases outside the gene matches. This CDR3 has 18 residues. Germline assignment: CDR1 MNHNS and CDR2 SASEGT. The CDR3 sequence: CASSEFGRGLAGANVLTF. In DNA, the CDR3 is TGTGCCAGCAGTGAATTCGGCAGGGGGTTGGCCGGGGCCAACGTCCTGACTTTC.

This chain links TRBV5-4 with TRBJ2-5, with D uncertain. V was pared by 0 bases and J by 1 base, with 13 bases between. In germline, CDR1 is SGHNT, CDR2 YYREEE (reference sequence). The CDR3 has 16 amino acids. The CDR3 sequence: CASSLGPKVGQETQYF. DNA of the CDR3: TGTGCCAGCAGCTTGGGTCCAAAGGTCGGCCAAGAGACCCAGTACTTC.

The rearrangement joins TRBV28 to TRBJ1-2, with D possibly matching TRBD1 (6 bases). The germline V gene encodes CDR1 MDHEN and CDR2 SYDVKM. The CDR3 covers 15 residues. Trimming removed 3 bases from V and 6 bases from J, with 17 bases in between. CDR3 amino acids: CASSFGGARLDGYTF. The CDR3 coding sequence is TGTGCCAGCAGTTTCGGGGGGGCGCGGTTGGATGGCTACACCTTC.